Described below is a single T cell receptor beta chain sequence and its context. The antigen is undetermined. The record originates from a study of cytomegalovirus exposure and HLA in healthy donors. Study-level results: Most TCR beta V segments were productive about 87% or about 30% of the time in an earlier analysis.

In germline, CDR1 is SGHVS, CDR2 FNYEAQ. V lost 4 bases, J lost 1 base, and 6 bases stayed unmatched. The CDR3 has 15 amino acids. Primers for the PCR totalled 60 Vbeta and 13 Jbeta. Per the original methods: It was a later analysis that counted 75 million to 90 million unique TCR beta chains, of which some 10 million were shared. Profiled with immunoSEQ multiplex PCR; TCRdb holds only in-frame clones, not every one. V, J and clone size are taken as reported in that table, and D and trimming were inferred from the DNA itself. Of 100,000 to 150,000 clones detected, about 80% appear once; the ten largest clones hold 8.9%.

The specimen sequenced was PBMCs. The receptor's source is a man aged 25 to 40 in good health and CMV-seropositive. The rearrangement uses TRBV7-6 and TRBJ1-1, with 7 bases identical to TRBD1. The CDR3 region has the DNA TGTGCCAGCAGCTCCACAGGGGAATCGAACACTGAAGCTTTCTTT. Amino acids: CASSSTGESNTEAFF. Full variable domain (rest looked up from reference TRBV7-6 and TRBJ1-1): GAGVSQSPRYKVTKRGQDVALRCDPISGHVSLYWYRQALGQGPEFLTYFNYEAQQDKSGLPNDRFSAERPEGSISTLTIQRTEQRDSAMYRCASSSTGESNTEAFFGQGTRLTVV.